These 32 T cell receptor beta chains were sequenced from one sample in a study of metastatic and nonmetastatic thyroid tumors (dated by TCRdb to the early 2020s). The library came from PCR. For sequencing, an Illumina HiSeq 4000 was employed. TCRdb reprocessing: public reads trimmed at Q25 with fastp, clones called with MiXCR, in-frame beta chains kept. This sample is represented by fewer than 30,000 clones; about 17% of them were singletons. The top ten hold 4.7% of the sample. None of the patients had been given any treatment before thyroid surgery. Sequences were obtained from blood. These TCRs come from a female donor with papillary thyroid cancer or a benign thyroid nodule (not recorded which). Some clones in this sample may be carry-over from other donors' samples.

In this sample, this clone is medium-sized (0.01 to 0.1%). V and J are TRBV6-2 or TRBV6-3 and TRBJ1-6; D ambiguous. Trimming shortened V by 5 bases and J by 10 bases, and 12 bases separated the two germline ends. The CDR3 has 13 amino acids. Germline V gene lookup returns CDR1 MNHEY and CDR2 SVGEGT. CDR3 in DNA: TGTGCCAGCAGTAGACGGGAGTCGTCACCCCTCCACTTT. Protein: CASSRRESSPLHF.

J is TRBJ2-2 and V is TRBV24-1, with D uncertain. This CDR3 spans 15 amino acids. The V and J ends lost 12 bases and 0 bases respectively, with 16 bases between them. CDR1 and CDR2 from the germline V gene are KGHDR and SFDVKD. In DNA form, the CDR3 reads TGTGCCTCAGTTACCTCGAGCGCGAACACCGGGGAGCTGTTTTTT. Protein sequence: CASVTSSANTGELFF.

This sequence joins TRBV19 and TRBJ1-6; D is ambiguous. Germline V gene lookup returns CDR1 LNHDA and CDR2 SQIVND (reference sequence). The germline V and J ends were trimmed by 1 base and 9 bases, with 7 bases remaining between them. This CDR3 has 13 residues. The CDR3 region is CASSIVATSPLHF. The CDR3 DNA is TGTGCCAGTAGTATAGTGGCCACTTCACCCCTCCACTTT.

Worth noting for this clone: A much larger clone lies one base from this, so it may be a read error. Additional DNA sequences in this sample encode the identical CDR3. V gene TRBV7-6 combines with J gene TRBJ2-2; 10 positions agree with TRBD1. The CDR3 is made up of 16 amino acids. Germline lookup yields CDR1 SGHVS and CDR2 FNYEAQ. The CDR3 region has the DNA TGTGCCAGCAGCGCCGGGACAGGGGACCTCACCGGGGAACTGTTTTTT. Its protein is CASSAGTGDLTGELFF. The complete variable domain, with remaining parts taken from reference TRBV7-6 and TRBJ2-2, reads GAGVSQSPRYKVTKRGQDVALRCDPISGHVSLYWYRQALGQGPEFLTYFNYEAQQDKSGLPNDRFSAERPEGSISTLTIQRTEQRDSAMYRCASSAGTGDLTGELFFGEGSRLTVL.

The table lists this clone with many counts. This sample includes further DNA sequences coding for the same CDR3. The chain uses TRBV5-1 and TRBJ2-3; tentative D call: TRBD2 (6 bases). Per the germline V gene, CDR1 is SGHRS and CDR2 is YFSETQ. CDR3 size: 16 residues. V lost 3 bases, J lost 4 bases, and 18 bases lay in between. As DNA, the CDR3 is TGCGCCAGCAGCTCCGGGACTGGCCTTAGCCCAGATACGCAGTATTTT. It translates to CASSSGTGLSPDTQYF.

This clone is labeled as medium-sized. The V call is TRBV6-1, the J call TRBJ1-5; D is ambiguous. The germline V gene has CDR1 MNHNS and CDR2 SASEGT. The CDR3 has 14 amino acids. V shed 8 bases and J shed 0 bases, with 11 bases lying between them. CDR3 sequence reads: CASLSMYSNQPQHF. In DNA, the CDR3 is TGTGCCAGCCTTTCCATGTATAGCAATCAGCCCCAGCATTTT.

This clone is deemed medium-sized. V usage is TRBV6-1 and J usage is TRBJ2-3; perhaps TRBD2 as D (6 bases). Per germline, CDR1 MNHNS and CDR2 SASEGT. The CDR3 runs to 15 residues. V was cut by 4 bases and J by 4 bases, with 15 bases left in between. CDR3 bases: TGTGCCAGCAGTGTGTCCGCAGCGGGCCCAGATACGCAGTATTTT. Translated: CASSVSAAGPDTQYF.

This clone was seen many times. V is TRBV7-6 and J is TRBJ2-7; the match to TRBD1 covers 7 bases. The CDR3 runs 13 residues. CDR1 is SGHVS, CDR2 FNYEAQ, per germline. The V gene end was trimmed by 5 bases and the J gene end by 2 bases; junction bases not matched to a gene: 3. CDR3 residues: CASSAGGTYEQYF. The CDR3 DNA reads TGTGCCAGCAGCGCAGGGGGAACCTACGAGCAGTACTTC. Complete variable domain (other parts from reference TRBV7-6 and TRBJ2-7): GAGVSQSPRYKVTKRGQDVALRCDPISGHVSLYWYRQALGQGPEFLTYFNYEAQQDKSGLPNDRFSAERPEGSISTLTIQRTEQRDSAMYRCASSAGGTYEQYFGPGTRLTVT.

V and J are TRBV7-2 and TRBJ1-1; D is perhaps TRBD1 (5 bases). The CDR3 has 11 residues. Germline CDR1 SGHTA, CDR2 FQGNSA. V shed 3 bases and J shed 10 bases, with 9 bases lying between them. CDR3 DNA: TGTGCCAGCAGCTTCCAGGGTGTAGCTTTCTTT. The encoded protein is CASSFQGVAFF.

As concerns this clone: It is unclear where the CDR3 begins or ends on the DNA, so no DNA is shown, and the CDR3 is as TCRdb lists it. This sequence joins TRBV6-5 and TRBJ1-6; the table's TRBD1 call for D was not verified on the DNA. 18 amino acids form the CDR3, both terminal residues included. Germline CDR1 and CDR2: MNHEY and SVGAGI. The CDR3 protein is CACSYSCPRGGRSPPLHF.

This clone was seen at least ten times. The chain joins TRBV18 to TRBJ1-5; TRBD1 is a possible D gene (5 bases). The germline V gene encodes CDR1 KGHSH and CDR2 LQKENI. The germline V and J ends were trimmed by 3 bases and 1 base, with 13 bases remaining between them. The CDR3 is 16 residues long. The chain's CDR3 is CASSPKGSGSNQPQHF. In DNA form, the CDR3 reads TGTGCCAGCTCACCCAAGGGCTCAGGGAGCAATCAGCCCCAGCATTTT.

This chain uses TRBV12-3 or TRBV12-4 with TRBJ2-7; possibly TRBD1 or TRBD2 for D (6 bases each). The CDR3 length is 19 residues. V was clipped by 6 bases and J by 1 base, with 28 bases between them. As DNA, the CDR3 is TGTGCCAGCAGACAGTCGCTCCCTAGCGAGGTACAGGGATCCTACGAGCAGTACTTC. Amino acid sequence: CASRQSLPSEVQGSYEQYF.

This clone was counted many times. The chain combines TRBV18 with TRBJ2-6; D call uncertain. The CDR3 is 15 amino acids. The germline V and J ends were trimmed by 2 bases and 0 bases, with 5 bases remaining between them. Looked up from germline, CDR1 is KGHSH and CDR2 is LQKENI. The CDR3, as DNA: TGTGCCAGCTCACCAATCTCCTCTGGGGCCAACGTCCTGACTTTC. It encodes CASSPISSGANVLTF.

This clone was seen repeatedly, ten times or more. The V call is TRBV14, the J call TRBJ2-3; tentatively, D is TRBD1 or TRBD2 (5 bases each). This CDR3 has 13 amino acids. The V gene lost 2 bases and the J gene lost 3 bases, with 6 bases spanning the gap. Germline V gives CDR1 SGHDN, CDR2 FVKESK. The CDR3 region has the DNA TGTGCCAGCAGCCAATGGGGGACAGATACGCAGTATTTT. As protein: CASSQWGTDTQYF.

This clone ranks as medium-sized (0.01 to 0.1%). V is TRBV6-1 and J is TRBJ2-2; the match to TRBD2 covers 12 bases. The CDR3 has 15 amino acids. CDR1 and CDR2 from the germline V gene are MNHNS and SASEGT. V was clipped by 6 bases and J by 6 bases; unmatched bases: 5. CDR3 coding DNA: TGTGCCAGCAGCCTACTAGCGGGAGGAGCCGGGGAGCTGTTTTTT. Translated, it gives CASSLLAGGAGELFF.

This clone has a handful of counts. The chain couples TRBV27 to TRBJ1-1, with D perhaps matching TRBD1 (5 bases). Germline V gene sequence: CDR1 MNHEY, CDR2 SMNVEV (reference sequence). The CDR3 spans 14 residues. V lost 9 bases and J 5 bases, leaving 19 bases between the germline ends. The CDR3 DNA is TGTGCCAGTAGTCCACAGGTGTGGTTTACTGAAGCTTTCTTT. This gives the protein CASSPQVWFTEAFF.

This clone was detected a few times. This chain links TRBV27 with TRBJ2-1; either TRBD1 or TRBD2 may supply D (5 bases each). Germline-derived CDR1 and CDR2 are MNHEY and SMNVEV (reference sequence). V was pared by 6 bases and J by 2 bases, with 17 bases between. This CDR3 region has 16 residues. This chain's CDR3 is CASSSPGRSTYNEQFF. The CDR3 DNA sequence: TGTGCCAGCAGCTCCCCGGGGCGGTCGACCTACAATGAGCAGTTCTTC.

As to this clone: Compared with germline, one end of the junction differs, possibly owing to a read error. The chain carries TRBV19 and TRBJ1-6, with no clear D. CDR3 size: 13 residues. The germline V gene encodes CDR1 LNHDA and CDR2 SQIVND (reference sequence). CDR3 residues: CASSITDNSPLHF. In DNA, the CDR3 is TGTGCCAGTAGTATCACCGATAATTCACCACTCCACTTT.

This clone was picked up many times. The chain recombines TRBV12-3 or TRBV12-4 with TRBJ1-1, with D unresolved. This CDR3 has 12 residues. Trimming pared 7 bases from V and 4 bases from J, leaving 10 bases between. The CDR3 DNA follows: TGTGCCAGCACCTTCCGGACCACTGAAGCTTTCTTT. As protein: CASTFRTTEAFF.

Judged by abundance, this clone is medium-sized. The chain couples TRBV6-1 to TRBJ1-3; the D is unclear. CDR3 length: 13 amino acids. Germline V gives CDR1 MNHNS, CDR2 SASEGT. The V end lost 6 bases, the J end lost 4 bases, and 10 bases lay between the germline ends. CDR3 in amino acids: CASRTDLGNTIYF. In DNA form, the CDR3 reads TGTGCCAGCAGAACAGACCTCGGAAACACCATATATTTT.

This clone was picked up a small number of times. Possible read error: a much larger clone is one base away. The chain has TRBV6-1 and TRBJ2-2; 13 bases line up with TRBD2. V lost 6 bases, J lost 10 bases, and 8 bases stayed unmatched. CDR3 length: 15 amino acids. CDR1 MNHNS and CDR2 SASEGT come from the germline V gene. The chain's CDR3 is CASRPGTSGAVELFF. The DNA of the CDR3 is TGTGCCAGCAGACCCGGGACTAGCGGGGCCGTGGAGCTGTTTTTT.

In this sample, this clone turned up a few times. A read error may produce the germline difference seen at one junction end. The J gene is TRBJ1-5, the V gene TRBV19; the D gene is possibly TRBD1 (5 bases). The CDR3 length is 15 residues. The germline V gene has CDR1 LNHDA and CDR2 SQIVND (reference sequence). In nucleotides, the CDR3 is TGTGCAAGTAGTACCAACACAGGTAGCAATCAGCCCCAGCATTTT. Protein: CASSTNTGSNQPQHF.

Many counts were recorded for this clone. V and J are TRBV14 and TRBJ1-2, with 7 bases identical to TRBD1. From germline, CDR1 is SGHDN and CDR2 FVKESK. The CDR3 is made up of 14 amino acids. With V trimmed by 1 base and J by 5 bases, 4 bases remained unmatched. The CDR3 region is CASSQGGQEYGYTF. CDR3 nucleotide sequence: TGTGCCAGCAGCCAAGGAGGACAGGAATATGGCTACACCTTC.

This clone is classed as medium-sized. This chain uses TRBV12-3 or TRBV12-4 with TRBJ2-2; D might be TRBD1 (6 bases). Trimming cost V 6 bases and J 4 bases, with 15 bases left between them. The CDR3 sequence is 15 residues long. CDR3 region: CASSPQGRGTGELFF. In nucleotides, the CDR3 is TGTGCCAGCAGCCCACAGGGCCGGGGCACCGGGGAGCTGTTTTTT.

As for this clone: A read error may explain this, as a much larger clone is one base away. The V gene is TRBV3-1, the J gene TRBJ1-2; unclear D gene. Germline CDR1 and CDR2: LGHDT and YNNKEL (reference sequence). CDR3 length: 14 residues. CDR3 coding DNA: TGTGCCAGCCGGGCGGAGGGCCGGAACTATTGCTACACCTTC. Translation gives CASRAEGRNYCYTF.

The gene calls are TRBV24-1 and TRBJ1-5; D is unresolved. V gave up 4 bases and J gave up 4 bases, with 10 bases separating them. This CDR3 spans 14 amino acids. Germline loops: CDR1 KGHDR, CDR2 SFDVKD. The CDR3 sequence: CATSDPGLNQPQHF. The CDR3 DNA sequence: TGTGCCACCAGTGACCCTGGACTGAATCAGCCCCAGCATTTT.

Ten or more counts support this clone. A read error may be the cause here, since a much bigger clone is one base away. The same CDR3 is also encoded by other DNA sequences in this sample. The rearrangement uses TRBV5-1 and TRBJ2-3, with 7 bases matching TRBD1. Germline V gene sequence: CDR1 SGHRS, CDR2 YFSETQ. This CDR3 comprises 14 residues. The chain's CDR3 is CASSSLTGTDTQYF. CDR3 bases: TGTGCCAGCAGCTCGCTGACAGGGACAGATACGCAGTATTTT.

There are many counts of this clone. It may be a read error: a sequence one base away is much more abundant. This specimen includes other DNA sequences encoding the same CDR3. The chain links TRBV28 to TRBJ2-7; TRBD2 might be the D (6 bases). Per germline, CDR1 MDHEN and CDR2 SYDVKM. Deletions cut 2 bases from V and 2 bases from J, with 10 bases between. The CDR3 runs to 14 residues. As DNA, the CDR3 is TGTGCCAGCAGTTTAGGCGGAGGGCCCTACGAGCAGTACTTC. Encoded protein: CASSLGGGPYEQYF.

This clone occurred many times. V and J are TRBV12-3 or TRBV12-4 and TRBJ1-6; D gene unclear. The CDR3 sequence is 13 residues long. V was pared by 6 bases and J by 8 bases, with 11 bases between. The CDR3 loop is CASSSGPHSPLHF. The CDR3 DNA follows: TGTGCCAGCAGCTCCGGGCCTCATTCACCCCTCCACTTT.

This clone was counted ten times or more. CDR3 bases: TGTGCCAGCAGCTTAGGGCTAGCGGGAGATACCGGGGAGCTGTTTTTT. Translation gives CASSLGLAGDTGELFF. The chain carries TRBV11-1 and TRBJ2-2; 10 bases are shared with TRBD2. This CDR3 region has 16 residues. Trimming took 1 base from V and 5 from J; bases not matched to a gene: 4. Germline CDR1 SGHAT, CDR2 FQDESV (reference sequence).

This clone ranks as medium-sized. The chain links TRBV6-1 to TRBJ2-7, with 7 positions matching TRBD2. This CDR3 is 15 amino acids long. Germline CDR1 is MNHNS and CDR2 is SASEGT. V was clipped by 5 bases and J by 6 bases; unmatched bases: 13. The CDR3 coding sequence is TGTGCCAGCAGTTTACAAGCGGGAACGGGGCTCGAGCAGTACTTC. Its protein is CASSLQAGTGLEQYF.

At least ten counts were recorded for this clone. The gene calls are TRBV9 and TRBJ2-3; no clear D. The germline CDR1 and CDR2 sequences are SGDLS and YYNGEE. This CDR3 contains 14 residues. V lost 2 bases to trimming and J lost 2 bases, with 9 bases between them. Written as DNA, the CDR3 is TGTGCCAGCAGCGTCGGGCTTATCACAGATACGCAGTATTTT. The encoded protein is CASSVGLITDTQYF.